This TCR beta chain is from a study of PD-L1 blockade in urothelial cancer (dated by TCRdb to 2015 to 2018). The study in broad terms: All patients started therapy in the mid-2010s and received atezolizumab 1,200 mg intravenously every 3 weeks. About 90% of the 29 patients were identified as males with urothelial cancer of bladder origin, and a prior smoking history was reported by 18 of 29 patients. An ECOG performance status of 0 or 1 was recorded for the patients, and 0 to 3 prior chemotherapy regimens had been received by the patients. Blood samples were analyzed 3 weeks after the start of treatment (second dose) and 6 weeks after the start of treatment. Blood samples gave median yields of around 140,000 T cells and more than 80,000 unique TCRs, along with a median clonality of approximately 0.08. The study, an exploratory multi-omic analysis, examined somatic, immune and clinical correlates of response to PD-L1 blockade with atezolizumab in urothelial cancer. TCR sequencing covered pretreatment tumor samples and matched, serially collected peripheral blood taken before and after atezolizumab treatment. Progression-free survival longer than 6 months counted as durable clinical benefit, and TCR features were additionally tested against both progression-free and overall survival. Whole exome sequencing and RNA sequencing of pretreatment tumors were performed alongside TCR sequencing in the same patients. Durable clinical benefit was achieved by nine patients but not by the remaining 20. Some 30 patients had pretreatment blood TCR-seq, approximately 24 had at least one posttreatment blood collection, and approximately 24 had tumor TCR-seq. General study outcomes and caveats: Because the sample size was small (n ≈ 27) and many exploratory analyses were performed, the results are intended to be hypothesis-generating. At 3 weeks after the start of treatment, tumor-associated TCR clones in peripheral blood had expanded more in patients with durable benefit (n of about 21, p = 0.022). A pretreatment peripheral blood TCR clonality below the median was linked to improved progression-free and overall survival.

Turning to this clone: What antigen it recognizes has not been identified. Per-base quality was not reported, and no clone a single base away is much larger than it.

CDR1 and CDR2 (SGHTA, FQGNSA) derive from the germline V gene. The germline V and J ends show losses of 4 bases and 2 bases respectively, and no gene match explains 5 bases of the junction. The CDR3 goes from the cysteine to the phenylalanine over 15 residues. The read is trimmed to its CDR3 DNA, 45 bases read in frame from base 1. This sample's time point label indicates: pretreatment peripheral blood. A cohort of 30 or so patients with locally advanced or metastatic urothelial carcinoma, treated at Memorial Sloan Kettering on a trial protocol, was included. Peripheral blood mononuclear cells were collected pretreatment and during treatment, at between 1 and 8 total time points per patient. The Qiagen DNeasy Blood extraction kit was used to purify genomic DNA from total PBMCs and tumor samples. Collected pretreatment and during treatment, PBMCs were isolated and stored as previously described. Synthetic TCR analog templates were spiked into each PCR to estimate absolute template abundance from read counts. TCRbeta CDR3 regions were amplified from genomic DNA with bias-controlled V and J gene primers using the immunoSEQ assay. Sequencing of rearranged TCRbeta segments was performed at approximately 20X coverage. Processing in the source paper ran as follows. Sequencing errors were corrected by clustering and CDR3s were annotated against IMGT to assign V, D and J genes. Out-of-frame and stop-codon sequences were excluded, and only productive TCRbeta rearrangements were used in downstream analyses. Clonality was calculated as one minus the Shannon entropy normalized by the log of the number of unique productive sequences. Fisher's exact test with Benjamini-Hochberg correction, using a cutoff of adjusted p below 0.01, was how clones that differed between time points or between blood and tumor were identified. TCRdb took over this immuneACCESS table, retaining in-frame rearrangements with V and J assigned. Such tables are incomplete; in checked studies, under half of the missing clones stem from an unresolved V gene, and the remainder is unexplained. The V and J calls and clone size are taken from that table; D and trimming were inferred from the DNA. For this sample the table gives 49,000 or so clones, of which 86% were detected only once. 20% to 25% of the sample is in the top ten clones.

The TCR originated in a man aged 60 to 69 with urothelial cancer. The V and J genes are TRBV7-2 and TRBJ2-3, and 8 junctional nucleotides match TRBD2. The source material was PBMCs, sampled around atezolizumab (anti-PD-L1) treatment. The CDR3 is CASSSERGPTDTQYF. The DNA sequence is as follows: TGTGCCAGCAGCTCAGAGCGGGGGCCCACAGATACGCAGTATTTT.